These 26 T cell receptor beta chains originate from one sample sequenced in a study of ipilimumab plus nivolumab after autologous stem cell transplantation. Method: immunoSEQ multiplex PCR; TCRdb's copy keeps in-frame clones and lacks some. Here the sample spans 84,000 or so clones, 65% to 85% being singletons. The sequences come from PBMCs, collected in a trial of ipilimumab plus nivolumab as post-transplant consolidation. The source is a male donor with diffuse large B-cell lymphoma.

This rearrangement joins TRBV6-6 to TRBJ1-3; the D is unclear. Trimming took off 7 bases at V and 3 bases at J, with 7 bases between the two ends. CDR1 and CDR2 from the germline V gene are MNHNY and SVGAGI (reference sequence). This CDR3 contains 12 residues. The CDR3 DNA follows: TGTGCCAGCACGGGCAGTGGAAACACCATATATTTT. Translating gives CASTGSGNTIYF.

The chain couples TRBV11-2 to TRBJ1-2; D remains ambiguous. This CDR3 comprises 14 residues. The ends were cut back, 6 bases at V and 4 bases at J, with 15 bases in the middle. CDR1 is SGHAT and CDR2 is FQNNGV in the germline V gene. CDR3 protein: CASRGAFNSYGYTF. CDR3 nucleotides: TGTGCCAGCAGGGGAGCTTTCAACTCCTATGGCTACACCTTC.

V usage is TRBV7-9 and J usage is TRBJ1-1, with 9 positions matching TRBD1. The germline CDR1 and CDR2 sequences are SEHNR and FQNEAQ (reference sequence). This CDR3 comprises 15 residues. Trimming removed 6 bases from V and 3 bases from J; junction bases left unmatched: 8. The CDR3 DNA follows: TGTGCCAGCAGGCCCCGACAGGGGGGGGACACTGAAGCTTTCTTT. Translating gives CASRPRQGGDTEAFF.

There are many counts of this clone. Other DNA sequences in this specimen translate into the identical CDR3. The chain employs TRBV2 and TRBJ2-7, with a possible D match to TRBD1 (6 bases). CDR1 and CDR2 (germline): SNHLY, FYNNEI. The CDR3 covers 14 residues. The V and J ends lost 6 bases and 4 bases respectively, with 16 bases between them. DNA for the CDR3: TGTGCCAGCAGCCAGGGGTCCCTCTCTTACGAGCAGTACTTC. Its protein product is CASSQGSLSYEQYF.

The chain uses TRBV6-6 and TRBJ2-3; 8 bases line up with TRBD2. There are 12 residues in the CDR3. The V segment lost 6 bases and the J segment 8 bases; nucleotides outside the gene matches: 4. The germline gives CDR1 MNHNY, CDR2 SVGAGI (reference sequence). This chain's CDR3 is CASRPGGATQYF. The CDR3, as DNA: TGTGCCAGCAGGCCGGGGGGGGCTACGCAGTATTTT.

In regard to this clone: At one of its ends the junction is not consistent with the germline gene, which may arise from a read error. This CDR3 reads CASSLAGGSETQYF. The CDR3 coding sequence is TGTGCTAGCAGCTTAGCGGGGGGTTCGGAGACCCAGTACTTC. The chain joins TRBV7-7 to TRBJ2-5; 10 bases are shared with TRBD2. Per germline, CDR1 SSHAT and CDR2 FNYEAQ (reference sequence). The length of the CDR3 is 14 residues.

V and J are TRBV5-1 and TRBJ1-2; D is undetermined. Per germline, CDR1 SGHRS and CDR2 YFSETQ. The CDR3 is 13 amino acids. Trimming removed 0 bases at V and 3 bases at J, with 6 bases between. This CDR3 is CASSLGGDYGYTF. The CDR3 nucleotides are TGCGCCAGCAGCTTGGGCGGGGACTATGGCTACACCTTC.

The chain joins TRBV5-1 to TRBJ2-1; D might be TRBD1 or TRBD2, each matching 5 bases. The CDR3 spans 15 residues. Germline V gene data show CDR1 as SGHRS and CDR2 as YFSETQ. V lost 0 bases to trimming and J lost 8 bases, with 15 bases between them. The CDR3 loop is CASSLGGAHRDEQFF. The CDR3 region has the DNA TGCGCCAGCAGCTTGGGAGGGGCACATAGGGATGAGCAGTTCTTC.

This sequence joins TRBV7-2 and TRBJ2-2, with D possibly TRBD2 on 6 matching bases. CDR3 size: 13 residues. Per germline, CDR1 SGHTA and CDR2 FQGNSA. Trimming took 6 bases from V and 6 from J, leaving 11 bases between them. As DNA, the CDR3 is TGTGCCAGCAGGGCGACTAGGGCCGGGGAGCTGTTTTTT. Its translation is CASRATRAGELFF.

This clone has just a few counts. The chain links TRBV19 to TRBJ1-4, with TRBD1 matching 8 bases. CDR1 LNHDA and CDR2 SQIVND come from the germline V gene (reference sequence). The CDR3 has 15 amino acids. With 5 bases clipped from V and 8 bases from J, the junction kept 10 bases outside the gene matches. The CDR3 DNA follows: TGTGCCAGTAGTGCCTGGACAGGGCAAAAGGAAAAACTGTTTTTT. Encoded protein: CASSAWTGQKEKLFF.

J is TRBJ2-2 and V is TRBV7-2; D gene uncertain. Trimming cost V 3 bases and J 5 bases, with 4 bases left between them. The CDR3 is made up of 12 amino acids. CDR1 and CDR2 (germline): SGHTA, FQGNSA. CDR3 bases: TGTGCCAGCAGCTTCAGAACCGGGGAGCTGTTTTTT. This translates into CASSFRTGELFF. The full variable domain, in which reference TRBV7-2 and TRBJ2-2 provide the parts outside the CDR3, is GAGVSQSPSNKVTEKGKDVELRCDPISGHTALYWYRQSLGQGLEFLIYFQGNSAPDKSGLPSDRFSAERTGGSVSTLTIQRTQQEDSAVYLCASSFRTGELFFGEGSRLTVL.

V and J are TRBV5-1 and TRBJ1-2, with 7 positions matching TRBD1. The CDR3 spans 14 residues. Losses at the gene ends were 0 bases for V and 4 bases for J; bases not matched to a gene: 3. Germline V gene lookup returns CDR1 SGHRS and CDR2 YFSETQ. DNA of the CDR3: TGCGCCAGCAGCTTGGAGGGGGCGGGCTATGGCTACACCTTC. This sequence encodes CASSLEGAGYGYTF.

This clone occurred a few times. The chain joins TRBV9 to TRBJ2-2; TRBD2 agrees at 9 bases. Germline V lookup: CDR1 SGDLS, CDR2 YYNGEE. This CDR3 spans 15 amino acids. After removal of 0 bases from V and 6 bases from J, the junction contained 3 bases not matched to a gene. Here the CDR3 DNA reads TGTGCCAGCAGCGTAGCGGAGCGGGGGGCCGGGGAGCTGTTTTTT. Protein sequence: CASSVAERGAGELFF.

Notes on this clone: Other DNA variants within this sample encode the same CDR3. The CDR3, as DNA: TGTGCCTGGAGTGTAGGCGGACAGGGCTACGAGCAGTACTTC. Residues: CAWSVGGQGYEQYF. The chain combines TRBV30 with TRBJ2-7; the match to TRBD1 covers 8 bases. V lost 0 bases, J lost 3 bases, and 4 bases stayed unmatched. Per the germline V gene, CDR1 is GTSNPN and CDR2 is SVGIG (reference sequence). The CDR3 has 14 residues.

The chain is built from TRBV19 and TRBJ1-1, with D uncertain. CDR1 and CDR2 (germline): LNHDA, SQIVND (reference sequence). The CDR3 is 14 residues long. The V end lost 6 bases, the J end lost 4 bases, and 15 bases lay between the germline ends. CDR3 in amino acids: CASRASEASTEAFF. The CDR3 DNA is TGTGCCAGTAGAGCCTCAGAGGCCTCCACTGAAGCTTTCTTT.

The chain carries TRBV7-6 and TRBJ1-3, with D tentatively TRBD1 (6 bases). This CDR3 is 18 amino acids long. The V end was cut by 1 base, the J end by 1 base, with 17 bases between. CDR1 and CDR2 from the germline V gene are SGHVS and FNYEAQ. CDR3 loop: CASSLEAPGGASGNTIYF. The CDR3 nucleotides are TGTGCCAGCAGCTTAGAGGCCCCGGGGGGCGCGTCTGGAAACACCATATATTTT.

The CDR3 coding sequence is TGTGCCAGTAGTCGCCCACGTGCAACTAATGAAAAACTGTTTTTT. As protein: CASSRPRATNEKLFF. The rearrangement uses TRBV19 and TRBJ1-4; no reliable D call. The germline V gene has CDR1 LNHDA and CDR2 SQIVND (reference sequence). The CDR3 is made up of 15 amino acids. V was cut by 5 bases and J by 0 bases, with 10 bases left in between.

The genes are TRBV7-9 and TRBJ2-7; 9 nucleotides agree with TRBD2. Trimming cost V 1 base and J 3 bases; bases outside gene matches: 4. Germline V gives CDR1 SEHNR, CDR2 FQNEAQ (reference sequence). This CDR3 is 15 amino acids long. The DNA of the CDR3 is TGTGCCAGCAGCTTAGGGCGGGGGGGCGTCTACGAGCAGTACTTC. This translates into CASSLGRGGVYEQYF.

The CDR3 nucleotides are TGCGCCAGCAGCTTGGGCAGCAATAATGAAAAACTGTTTTTT. It specifies CASSLGSNNEKLFF. V is TRBV5-1 and J is TRBJ1-4; D is unresolved. Looked up from germline, CDR1 is SGHRS and CDR2 is YFSETQ. This CDR3 comprises 14 residues. V lost 0 bases and J 4 bases, leaving 7 bases between the germline ends.

The V gene is TRBV4-2, the J gene TRBJ1-1; D possibly corresponds to TRBD1 (5 bases). The V and J ends lost 0 bases and 1 base respectively, with 12 bases between them. The CDR3 has 16 amino acids. Germline V gene lookup returns CDR1 LGHNA and CDR2 YNFKEQ. CDR3 sequence (DNA): TGTGCCAGCAGCCAAGATATGGGGCAGGAGAACACTGAAGCTTTCTTT. Protein product: CASSQDMGQENTEAFF.

In this sample, this clone turned up once. V and J are TRBV10-2 and TRBJ2-5; tentatively, D is TRBD1 or TRBD2 (6 bases each). V dropped 6 bases and J dropped 4 bases, with 15 bases sitting between them. The CDR3 is 14 amino acids. Germline CDR1 and CDR2: WSHSY and SAAADI. Here the CDR3 reads CASSLLGGGETQYF. Here the CDR3 DNA reads TGCGCCAGCAGCCTTTTAGGGGGAGGAGAGACCCAGTACTTC.

The gene calls are TRBV7-2 and TRBJ2-5; 11 positions match TRBD2. The germline V gene encodes CDR1 SGHTA and CDR2 FQGNSA. Germline trimming cut 5 bases from V and 4 bases from J; bases unmatched to any gene: 3. CDR3 length equals 14 residues. CDR3 bases: TGTGCCAGCAGCACAGGACTAGCGGGAGAGACCCAGTACTTC. Its protein product is CASSTGLAGETQYF.

The table lists this clone with a few counts. The chain is built from TRBV7-2 and TRBJ2-3; D might be TRBD1 or TRBD2, each matching 6 bases. CDR1 and CDR2 from the germline V gene are SGHTA and FQGNSA. The CDR3 contains 15 residues. Trimming left V 1 base short and J 11 bases short, with 19 bases between. In DNA form, the CDR3 reads TGTGCCAGCAGCTTAGAAGGCGTGGGGGGCGTTATGCAGTATTTT. It yields the protein CASSLEGVGGVMQYF.

The chain combines TRBV7-3 with TRBJ2-1; the match to TRBD2 covers 10 bases. V shed 5 bases, J shed 7 bases, and the junction held 14 bases outside the gene matches. This CDR3 has 17 amino acids. Germline V gene data show CDR1 as SGHTA and CDR2 as FQGTGA. The CDR3: CASSPRIDGLAVNEQFF. The CDR3 nucleotides read TGTGCCAGCAGCCCCCGCATTGACGGACTAGCGGTAAATGAGCAGTTCTTC.

V gene TRBV6-4 combines with J gene TRBJ1-1; D not resolved. Trimming stripped 7 bases from V and 1 base from J, with 7 bases between. Germline CDR1 and CDR2: MRHNA and SNTAGT. The CDR3 loop spans 12 amino acids. In DNA, the CDR3 is TGTGCCAGCAAGCATGGGAACACTGAAGCTTTCTTT. Translated, it gives CASKHGNTEAFF.

The rearrangement links TRBV7-8 to TRBJ2-5; 7 nucleotides align to TRBD1. The germline CDR1 and CDR2 sequences are SGHVS and FQNEAQ. V was pared by 0 bases and J by 0 bases, with 4 bases of the junction left unmatched. There are 16 residues in the CDR3. The CDR3 coding sequence is TGTGCCAGCAGCTTAGCGACAGGGCAAAACCAAGAGACCCAGTACTTC. It translates to CASSLATGQNQETQYF.